This passage covers 22 T cell receptor beta chains from one sample sequenced in a study of regulatory T cells in long-lasting Graves disease. As to time point: newly diagnosed GD, antithyroid drugs for less than 3 months. Isolated PBMC RNA provided the starting material for the TCR library. Relying on iRepertoire HTBI primers and Arm-PCR of CDR3 regions, the team built TCR beta libraries. MiXCR, run by TCRdb on the multiplex PCR reads, gives a single entry per CDR3 protein. The data contain 400,000 to 500,000 distinct CDR3 sequences, 14% of them singletons. The same specimen was also included in a second study, on T cells in Graves' hyperthyroidism and ophthalmopathy.

The source material was peripheral blood mononuclear cells (PBMCs), sampled at new diagnosis, from a patient treated with antithyroid drugs. These receptor sequences come from a woman in her forties or fifties with Graves disease.

A remark on this clonotype: This sequence may be a read error, since a much larger clone differs from it by one base. V gene TRBV27 combines with J gene TRBJ1-1; D unresolved. CDR3 length: 15 amino acids. Per the germline V gene, CDR1 is MNHEY and CDR2 is SMNVEV (reference sequence). The CDR3, as DNA: TGTGCCTGCAGTTTTGATGAACGACTGAACACTGAAGCTTTCTTT. Its protein is CACSFDERLNTEAFF.

J is TRBJ2-7 and V is TRBV5-1; TRBD2 matches at 12 bases. Germline V gives CDR1 SGHRS, CDR2 YFSETQ. CDR3 length: 15 amino acids. Trimming removed 5 bases from V and 0 bases from J; junction bases left unmatched: 3. CDR3 nucleotide sequence: TGCGCCAGCAGACCGACTAGCGGGAGCTCCTACGAGCAGTACTTC. It translates to CASRPTSGSSYEQYF.

With regard to this clonotype: A read error may produce the germline difference seen at one junction end. The chain employs TRBV29-1 and TRBJ2-7, with a possible D match to TRBD2 (5 bases). Germline CDR1 SQVTM, CDR2 ANQGSEA. The CDR3 spans 15 residues. DNA of the CDR3: TGCAGCGTTGCCTCTGCGGCGTCCGATGACTACGGGCAGTACTTC. The encoded protein is CSVASAASDDYGQYF.

The sample holds many counts of this clonotype. The V call is TRBV11-2, the J call TRBJ2-7; 9 bases fit TRBD1. V was clipped by 7 bases and J by 6 bases; unmatched bases: 10. This CDR3 has 14 residues. CDR1 and CDR2 from the germline V gene are SGHAT and FQNNGV. In DNA, the CDR3 is TGTGCCAGCACCTTGGGGGACAGGGTCGCCGAGCAGTACTTC. Protein: CASTLGDRVAEQYF.

This clonotype was recorded at least ten times. The V call is TRBV30, the J call TRBJ1-2; 8 positions agree with TRBD1. The V and J ends lost 0 bases and 6 bases, in that order; junction bases with no gene match: 3. CDR1 GTSNPN and CDR2 SVGIG come from the germline V gene (reference sequence). The CDR3 is 13 amino acids. The DNA of the CDR3 is TGTGCCTGGAGTGTGGACAGGGTCCATGGCTACACCTTC. Translating it yields CAWSVDRVHGYTF.

The gene calls are TRBV6-1 and TRBJ2-2; D ambiguous. Trimming shortened V by 2 bases and J by 4 bases, and 5 bases separated the two germline ends. CDR3 length: 13 amino acids. Germline-derived CDR1 and CDR2 are MNHNS and SASEGT. This chain's CDR3 is CASSEHRTGELFF. The CDR3 DNA reads TGTGCCAGCAGTGAACACCGCACCGGGGAGCTGTTTTTT.

The sample holds many counts of this clonotype. V is TRBV27 and J is TRBJ2-5; 8 bases align to TRBD1. This CDR3 has 13 amino acids. Trimming took 4 bases from V and 3 from J; bases not matched to a gene: 1. Germline CDR1 reads MNHEY; CDR2 reads SMNVEV (reference sequence). The CDR3 coding sequence is TGTGCCAGCAGTTCGGACAGGGAAGAGACCCAGTACTTC. It is translated as CASSSDREETQYF.

This clonotype was seen ten or more times. CDR3 residues: CASSPRSVVGENNEQFF. In nucleotides, the CDR3 is TGTGCCAGCAGCCCCCGGTCGGTTGTGGGAGAAAACAATGAGCAGTTCTTC. J is TRBJ2-1 and V is TRBV7-9; D possibly corresponds to TRBD2 (5 bases). Germline V gene data show CDR1 as SEHNR and CDR2 as FQNEAQ (reference sequence). The V end lost 5 bases, the J end lost 5 bases, and 22 bases lay between the germline ends. The CDR3 has 17 residues.

This clonotype was seen at least ten times. The V and J genes are TRBV6-1 and TRBJ2-1, with TRBD2 identical over 14 bases. The CDR3 has 18 amino acids. The trim removed 8 bases at V and 3 bases at J, leaving 12 bases unmatched. Germline CDR1 MNHNS, CDR2 SASEGT. As DNA, the CDR3 is TGTGCCAGCCGATCTGGGACTAGCGGGAGCCTAAACTACAATGAGCAGTTCTTC. Translating it yields CASRSGTSGSLNYNEQFF.

The table lists this clonotype with many counts. The rearrangement uses TRBV30 and TRBJ1-5; D remains ambiguous. V was trimmed by 0 bases and J by 4 bases, leaving 10 bases between them. CDR1 is GTSNPN and CDR2 is SVGIG in the germline V gene (reference sequence). The CDR3 is 14 residues long. The CDR3 nucleotides are TGTGCCTGGAGTGTATATGAGGGAAATCAGCCCCAGCATTTT. The encoded protein is CAWSVYEGNQPQHF.

The V gene is TRBV5-1, the J gene TRBJ1-2, with 7 positions matching TRBD1. V gave up 4 bases and J gave up 3 bases; unmatched junction bases: 6. The CDR3 extends over 14 amino acids. The germline gives CDR1 SGHRS, CDR2 YFSETQ. The CDR3 is CASSTGTAYYGYTF. The CDR3 region has the DNA TGCGCCAGCAGCACGGGGACAGCGTACTATGGCTACACCTTC. The variable domain in full, with the rest retrieved from reference TRBV5-1 and TRBJ1-2, is KAGVTQTPRYLIKTRGQQVTLSCSPISGHRSVSWYQQTPGQGLQFLFEYFSETQRNKGNFPGRFSGRQFSNSRSEMNVSTLELGDSALYLCASSTGTAYYGYTFGSGTRLTVV.

The chain combines TRBV3-1 with TRBJ2-2, with TRBD1 matching over 8 bases. Germline loops: CDR1 LGHDT, CDR2 YNNKEL (reference sequence). This CDR3 has 15 residues. V lost 7 bases and J lost 6; bases outside the gene matches: 10. CDR3 in amino acids: CASNPGQGASGELFF. DNA for the CDR3: TGTGCCAGCAATCCTGGGCAGGGGGCGTCCGGGGAGCTGTTTTTT.

The V gene is TRBV10-3, the J gene TRBJ2-1; 8 bases agree with TRBD2. The closer fit of TRBJ2-5 to the DNA end suggests the J call may be wrong. CDR3 length: 16 residues. The germline V gene encodes CDR1 ENHRY and CDR2 SYGVKD. The CDR3 DNA reads TGTGCCATCAGTGGAGTCGGGAGGGGGTCCCCAGAGACCCAGTACTTC. This sequence encodes CAISGVGRGSPETQYF.

This clonotype showed up many times. The V and J genes are TRBV28 and TRBJ1-6; 9 nucleotides align to TRBD1. The CDR3 is 16 amino acids. Germline values: CDR1 MDHEN, CDR2 SYDVKM. V lost 6 bases, J lost 7 bases, and 10 bases stayed unmatched. The CDR3 spells CASSQSGQGRNSPLHF. The CDR3, as DNA: TGTGCCAGCAGCCAAAGCGGACAGGGGCGAAATTCACCCCTCCACTTT.

The chain couples TRBV19 to TRBJ2-4; 11 bases align to TRBD2. The length of the CDR3 is 15 residues. Germline V gene sequence: CDR1 LNHDA, CDR2 SQIVND (reference sequence). V dropped 4 bases and J dropped 7; count of bases not matched to a gene: 6. CDR3 in DNA: TGTGCCAGTAGTACACAGGCTAGCGGGAGGAACATTCAGTACTTC. It encodes CASSTQASGRNIQYF.

This clonotype was recorded many times. The chain recombines TRBV12-3 or TRBV12-4 with TRBJ1-1; 7 bases align to TRBD1. V lost 5 bases, J lost 4 bases, and 10 bases stayed unmatched. CDR3 length equals 15 residues. The CDR3 spells CASSPQQGQGTEAFF. For the CDR3, the DNA is TGTGCCAGCAGTCCACAACAGGGGCAGGGCACTGAAGCTTTCTTT.

This clonotype showed up many times. The chain employs TRBV5-1 and TRBJ2-4; D might be TRBD1 (6 bases). CDR3 length: 13 residues. The germline V and J ends were trimmed by 0 bases and 8 bases, with 9 bases remaining between them. Germline-derived CDR1 and CDR2 are SGHRS and YFSETQ. The CDR3 DNA is TGCGCCAGCAGCTTGGGACAGGCGGACATTCAGTACTTC. This gives the protein CASSLGQADIQYF.

This clonotype was found many times. CDR3 sequence (DNA): TGTGCCAGCAGTGGTGCTGGGGAGGGGAACACTGAAGCTTTCTTT. Its protein is CASSGAGEGNTEAFF. The V and J genes are TRBV28 and TRBJ1-1; unclear D gene. The CDR3 contains 15 residues. Trimming left V 5 bases short and J 1 base short, with 14 bases between. The germline gives CDR1 MDHEN, CDR2 SYDVKM.

CDR3 sequence reads: CASSIHRSGTYNEQFF. The CDR3 bases are TGTGCCAGCAGCATACACCGTAGCGGAACCTACAATGAGCAGTTCTTC. The chain joins TRBV9 to TRBJ2-1, with a possible D match to TRBD2 (6 bases). The length of the CDR3 is 16 residues. CDR1 SGDLS and CDR2 YYNGEE come from the germline V gene. The V and J ends lost 4 bases and 2 bases respectively, with 16 bases between them.

There are a few counts of this clonotype. CDR3 protein: CASSPNPLAGGPEEQFF. CDR3 bases: TGTGCCAGCAGCCCCAATCCACTAGCGGGAGGGCCGGAGGAGCAGTTCTTC. This rearrangement joins TRBV3-1 to TRBJ2-1, with 13 bases that match TRBD2. The V and J ends lost 4 bases and 10 bases, in that order; junction bases with no gene match: 13. CDR1 is LGHDT, CDR2 YNNKEL, per germline (reference sequence). This CDR3 comprises 17 residues.

In nucleotides, the CDR3 is TGCAGCGTTGGGGGACTAGCGATTCACGAGCAGTACTTC. Encoded protein: CSVGGLAIHEQYF. This chain joins TRBV29-1 and TRBJ2-7, with TRBD2 identical over 10 bases. The CDR3 loop spans 13 amino acids. With V trimmed by 4 bases and J by 5 bases, 5 bases remained unmatched. Germline V lookup: CDR1 SQVTM, CDR2 ANQGSEA.

This clonotype was seen repeatedly, ten times or more. The chain links TRBV7-9 to TRBJ2-7; D gene uncertain. In germline, CDR1 is SEHNR, CDR2 FQNEAQ (reference sequence). The CDR3 consists of 13 residues. The ends were cut back, 5 bases at V and 3 bases at J, with 11 bases in the middle. This CDR3 is CASSVNTGYEQYF. The CDR3 bases are TGTGCCAGCAGCGTAAACACGGGCTACGAGCAGTACTTC.